The text below deals with one T cell receptor (beta chain). As yet, its antigen is unknown. The data originate from a study of cytomegalovirus exposure and HLA in healthy donors. Study background: It was reported in a later analysis that the 120 or so validation repertoires used the same platform as the approximately 620 first-cohort repertoires. Study-wide results and limits: First-cohort TCR clusters were later found to tend to co-occur in the 120 or so validation repertoires. Rare TCR sequences predominated, though certain public TCRs were found in many donors.

The assay was immunoSEQ multiplex PCR, and TCRdb's table has in-frame clones only and misses some. This sample has more than 95,000 clones, with 88% found just once. Sequenced input: PBMCs. This receptor was taken from a man between 18 and 29 years old in good health and CMV-seronegative.

The CDR3 spells CASSQSLDREKETQYF. Here the CDR3 DNA reads TGCGCCAGCAGCCAGTCGTTGGACAGGGAGAAAGAGACCCAGTACTTC. The chain links TRBV4-1 to TRBJ2-5; TRBD1 agrees at 8 bases. CDR1 and CDR2 from the germline V gene are MGHRA and YSYEKL. The CDR3 totals 16 residues. V shed 3 bases and J 3 bases; nucleotides not matched to a gene: 9.